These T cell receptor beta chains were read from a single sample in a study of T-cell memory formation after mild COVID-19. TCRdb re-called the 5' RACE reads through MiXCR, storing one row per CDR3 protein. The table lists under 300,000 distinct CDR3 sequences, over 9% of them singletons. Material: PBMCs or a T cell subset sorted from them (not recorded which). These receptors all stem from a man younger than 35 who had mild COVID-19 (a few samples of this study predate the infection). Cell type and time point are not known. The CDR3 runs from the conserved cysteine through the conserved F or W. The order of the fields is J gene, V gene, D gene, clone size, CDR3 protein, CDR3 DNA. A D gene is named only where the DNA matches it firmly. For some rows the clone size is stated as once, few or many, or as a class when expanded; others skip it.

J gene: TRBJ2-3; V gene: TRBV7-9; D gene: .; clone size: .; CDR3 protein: CASSPKDTQYF; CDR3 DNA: TGTGCCAGCAGCCCCAAAGATACGCAGTATTTT
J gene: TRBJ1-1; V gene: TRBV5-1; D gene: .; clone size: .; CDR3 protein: CASSRTGTLNTEAFF; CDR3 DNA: TGCGCCAGCAGCAGGACCGGGACATTGAACACTGAAGCTTTCTTT
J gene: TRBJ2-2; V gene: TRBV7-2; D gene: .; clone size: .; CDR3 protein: CASSLEQIVTGELFF; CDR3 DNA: TGTGCCAGCAGCTTAGAACAGATAGTCACCGGGGAGCTGTTTTTT
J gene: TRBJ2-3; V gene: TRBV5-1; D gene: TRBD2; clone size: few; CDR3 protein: CASSPGSGGDTQYF; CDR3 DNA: TGCGCCAGCAGCCCCGGGTCGGGAGGAGATACGCAGTATTTT
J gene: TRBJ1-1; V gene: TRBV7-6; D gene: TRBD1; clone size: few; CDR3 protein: CASSKGQTANTEAFF; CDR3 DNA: TGTGCCAGCAGCAAGGGACAGACAGCGAACACTGAAGCTTTCTTT
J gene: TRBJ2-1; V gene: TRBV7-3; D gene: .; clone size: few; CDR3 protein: CASQGGHEQFF; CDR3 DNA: TGTGCCAGCCAGGGGGGCCATGAGCAGTTCTTC
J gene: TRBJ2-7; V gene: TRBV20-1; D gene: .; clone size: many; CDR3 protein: CSTTPGGYEQYF; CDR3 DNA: TGCAGTACTACCCCAGGGGGGTACGAGCAGTACTTC
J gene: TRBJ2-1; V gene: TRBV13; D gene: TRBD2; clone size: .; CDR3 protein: CASSARLAGGLYNEQFF; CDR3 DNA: TGTGCCAGCAGCGCCAGACTAGCGGGGGGCCTCTACAATGAGCAGTTCTTC
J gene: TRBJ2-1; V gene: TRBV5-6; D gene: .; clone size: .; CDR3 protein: CASSLRVGEQFF; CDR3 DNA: TGTGCCAGCAGCTTGAGGGTGGGTGAGCAGTTCTTC
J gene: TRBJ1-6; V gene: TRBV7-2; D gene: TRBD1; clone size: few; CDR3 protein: CASSLGQFNSPLHF; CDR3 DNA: TGTGCCAGCAGCCTGGGACAGTTTAATTCACCCCTCCACTTT
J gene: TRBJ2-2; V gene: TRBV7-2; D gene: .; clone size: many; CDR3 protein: CASSSVNTGELFF; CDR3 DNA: TGTGCCAGCAGCTCTGTGAACACCGGGGAGCTGTTTTTT
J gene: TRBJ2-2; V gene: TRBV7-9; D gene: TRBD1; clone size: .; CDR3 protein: CASSSTDRGNTGELFF; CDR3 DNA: TGTGCCAGCAGCTCTACGGACAGGGGGAACACCGGGGAGCTGTTTTTT
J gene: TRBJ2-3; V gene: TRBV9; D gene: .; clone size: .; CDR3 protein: CASTTGGGDTDTQYF; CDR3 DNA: TGTGCCAGCACCACAGGGGGGGGGGACACAGATACGCAGTATTTT
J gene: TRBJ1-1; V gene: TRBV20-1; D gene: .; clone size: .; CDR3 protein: CSARQDRGAAFF; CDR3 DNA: TGCAGTGCTAGACAGGACAGAGGGGCAGCTTTCTTT
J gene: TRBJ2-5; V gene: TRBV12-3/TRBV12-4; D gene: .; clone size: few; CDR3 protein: CASSLYQGTQYF; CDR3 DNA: TGTGCCAGCAGTTTGTACCAGGGGACCCAGTACTTC
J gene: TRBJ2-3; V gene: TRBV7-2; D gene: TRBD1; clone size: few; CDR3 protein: CASSLGTGRPDTQYF; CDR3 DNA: TGTGCCAGCAGCTTAGGGACAGGGAGACCAGATACGCAGTATTTT
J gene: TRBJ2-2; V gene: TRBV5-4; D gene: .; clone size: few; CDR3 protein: CASSLAFSPGELFF; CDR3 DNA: TGTGCCAGCAGCTTGGCCTTCTCCCCCGGGGAGCTGTTTTTT
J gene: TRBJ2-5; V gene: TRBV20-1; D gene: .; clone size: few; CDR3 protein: CSAREGGGSKRTQYF; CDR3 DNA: TGCAGTGCTAGGGAAGGGGGAGGTAGCAAGAGGACCCAGTACTTC
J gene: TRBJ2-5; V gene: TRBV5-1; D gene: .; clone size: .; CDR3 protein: CASSLTGTPKGETQYF; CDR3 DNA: TGCGCCAGCAGCTTAACGGGGACCCCTAAGGGAGAGACCCAGTACTTC
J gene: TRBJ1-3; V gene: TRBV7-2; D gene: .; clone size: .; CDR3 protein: CASTPGHGNTIYF; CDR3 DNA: TGTGCCAGCACTCCGGGGCATGGAAACACCATATATTTT
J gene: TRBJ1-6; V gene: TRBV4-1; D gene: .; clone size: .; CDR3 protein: CASSQPAGFVDSPLHF; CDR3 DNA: TGCGCCAGCAGCCAACCGGCCGGGTTCGTGGATTCACCCCTCCACTTT
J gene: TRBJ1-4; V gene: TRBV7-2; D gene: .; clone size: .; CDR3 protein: CASRPDRTNEKLIF; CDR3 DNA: TGTGCCAGCAGACCAGACAGAACTAATGAAAAACTGATTTTT
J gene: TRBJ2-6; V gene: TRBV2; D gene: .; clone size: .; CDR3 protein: CASSEGWVSGANVLTF; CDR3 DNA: TGTGCCAGCAGTGAAGGTTGGGTCTCTGGGGCCAACGTCCTGACTTTC
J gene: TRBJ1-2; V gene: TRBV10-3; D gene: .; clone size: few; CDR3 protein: CAIKGSWGTDNYGYTF; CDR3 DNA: TGTGCCATCAAGGGGTCGTGGGGCACCGATAACTATGGCTACACCTTC
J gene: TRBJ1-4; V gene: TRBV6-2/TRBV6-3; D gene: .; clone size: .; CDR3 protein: CASSQEGLAVEKLFF; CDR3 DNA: TGTGCCAGCAGTCAAGAGGGGTTGGCGGTTGAAAAACTGTTTTTT
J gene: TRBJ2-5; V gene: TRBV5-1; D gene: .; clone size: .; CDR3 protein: CASSFIVQETQYF; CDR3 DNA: TGCGCCAGCAGCTTCATTGTCCAAGAGACCCAGTACTTC
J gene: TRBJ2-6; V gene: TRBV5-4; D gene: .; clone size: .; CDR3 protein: CASSIRGSGANVLTF; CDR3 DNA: TGTGCCAGCAGCATCCGAGGTTCTGGGGCCAACGTCCTGACTTTC
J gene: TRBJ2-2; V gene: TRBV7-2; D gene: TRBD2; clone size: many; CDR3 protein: CASSWTSGGLAGELFF; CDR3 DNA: TGTGCCAGCAGCTGGACTAGCGGGGGATTGGCCGGGGAGCTGTTTTTT
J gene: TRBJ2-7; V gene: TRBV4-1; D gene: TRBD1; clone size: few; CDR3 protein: CASSHSGTVPYEQYF; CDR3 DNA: TGCGCCAGCAGCCACTCCGGGACAGTCCCCTACGAGCAGTACTTC
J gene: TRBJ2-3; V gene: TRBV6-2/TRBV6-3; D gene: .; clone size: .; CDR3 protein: CASSIPGGAATQYF; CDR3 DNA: TGTGCCAGCAGCATACCTGGAGGGGCAGCTACGCAGTATTTT
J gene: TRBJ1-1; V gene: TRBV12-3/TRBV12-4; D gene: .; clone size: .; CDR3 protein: CAIHHRAGTEAFF; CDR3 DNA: TGTGCCATCCACCACAGGGCGGGCACTGAAGCTTTCTTT
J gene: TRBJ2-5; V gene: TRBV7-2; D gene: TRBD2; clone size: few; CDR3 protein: CASSFERGRETQYF; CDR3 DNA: TGTGCCAGCAGCTTCGAGCGGGGTCGGGAGACCCAGTACTTC
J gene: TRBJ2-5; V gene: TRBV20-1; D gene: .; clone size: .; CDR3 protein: CSARQDIQETQYF; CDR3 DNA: TGCAGTGCCAGACAGGATATCCAAGAGACCCAGTACTTC
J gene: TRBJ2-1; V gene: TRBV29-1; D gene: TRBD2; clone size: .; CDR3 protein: CSGARLANEQFF; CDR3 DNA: TGCAGCGGGGCGCGACTAGCTAATGAGCAGTTCTTC
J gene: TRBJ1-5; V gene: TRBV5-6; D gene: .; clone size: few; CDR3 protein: CASSLEMTGPQHF; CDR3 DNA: TGTGCCAGCAGCTTGGAGATGACGGGGCCCCAGCATTTT
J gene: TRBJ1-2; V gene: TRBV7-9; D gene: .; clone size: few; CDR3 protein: CASSFILPGRNYGYTF; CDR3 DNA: TGTGCCAGCAGCTTTATTTTACCGGGGAGGAACTATGGCTACACCTTC
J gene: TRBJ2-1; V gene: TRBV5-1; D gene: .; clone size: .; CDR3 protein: CASTLQPRSGVYNEQFF; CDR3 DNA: TGCGCCAGCACCCTCCAGCCCAGGAGTGGAGTCTACAATGAGCAGTTCTTC
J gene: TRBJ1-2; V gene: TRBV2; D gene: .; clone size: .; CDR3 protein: CASSERQVYGYTF; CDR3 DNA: TGTGCCAGCAGTGAACGACAGGTCTATGGCTACACCTTC
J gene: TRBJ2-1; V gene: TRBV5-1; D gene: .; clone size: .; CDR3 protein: CASSYGGPPNEQFF; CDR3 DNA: TGCGCCAGCAGCTACGGGGGGCCCCCCAATGAGCAGTTCTTC
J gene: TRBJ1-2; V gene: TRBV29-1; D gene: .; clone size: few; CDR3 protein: CSVEGPGYTF; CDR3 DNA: TGCAGCGTTGAGGGGCCAGGCTACACCTTC
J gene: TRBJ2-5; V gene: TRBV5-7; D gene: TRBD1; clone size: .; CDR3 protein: CARGTGPHQETQYF; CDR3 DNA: TGTGCCAGAGGGACAGGGCCCCACCAAGAGACCCAGTACTTC
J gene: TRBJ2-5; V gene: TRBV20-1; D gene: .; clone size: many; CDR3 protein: CSAAGSGETQYF; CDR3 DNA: TGCAGTGCTGCCGGGAGCGGGGAGACCCAGTACTTC
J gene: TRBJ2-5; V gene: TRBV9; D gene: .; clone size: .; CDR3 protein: CASSIFGGQETQYF; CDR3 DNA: TGTGCCAGCAGCATATTTGGCGGGCAAGAGACCCAGTACTTC
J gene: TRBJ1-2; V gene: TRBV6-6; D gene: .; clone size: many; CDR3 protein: CASRGGENYGYTF; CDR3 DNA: TGTGCCAGCAGGGGAGGGGAAAACTATGGCTACACCTTC
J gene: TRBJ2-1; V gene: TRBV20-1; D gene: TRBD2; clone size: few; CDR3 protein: CSARVSGGASYNEQFF; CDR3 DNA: TGCAGTGCTAGAGTTAGCGGGGGGGCCTCCTACAATGAGCAGTTCTTC
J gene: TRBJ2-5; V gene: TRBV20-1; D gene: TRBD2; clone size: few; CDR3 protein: CSAVAGHGETQYF; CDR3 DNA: TGCAGTGCCGTAGCGGGCCACGGGGAGACCCAGTACTTC
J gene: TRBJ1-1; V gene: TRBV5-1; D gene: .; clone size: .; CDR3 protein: CASSLGDLQHTEAFF; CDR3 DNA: TGCGCCAGCAGCTTGGGAGATCTACAGCACACTGAAGCTTTCTTT
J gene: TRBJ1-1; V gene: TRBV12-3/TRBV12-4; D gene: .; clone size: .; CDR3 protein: CASRLWGATEAFF; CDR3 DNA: TGTGCCAGCAGGCTCTGGGGGGCGACTGAAGCTTTCTTT
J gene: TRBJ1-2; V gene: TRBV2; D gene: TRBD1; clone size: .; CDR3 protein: CASRDRASYTF; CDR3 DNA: TGTGCCAGCAGGGACAGGGCTAGCTACACCTTC
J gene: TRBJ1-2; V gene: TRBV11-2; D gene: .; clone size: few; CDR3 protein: CASSSGGGGYGYTF; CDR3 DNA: TGTGCCAGCAGCTCCGGGGGGGGCGGATATGGCTACACCTTC
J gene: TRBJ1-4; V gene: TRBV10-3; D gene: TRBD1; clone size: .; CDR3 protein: CAISEDGQGTEKLFF; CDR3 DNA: TGTGCCATCAGTGAGGACGGACAGGGAACTGAAAAACTGTTTTTT
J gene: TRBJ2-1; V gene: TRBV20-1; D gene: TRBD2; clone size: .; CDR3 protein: CSARDSGGYNEQFF; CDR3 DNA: TGCAGTGCTAGAGATAGCGGGGGCTACAATGAGCAGTTCTTC
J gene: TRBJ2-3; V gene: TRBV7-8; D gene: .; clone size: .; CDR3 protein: CASSQWDVDTQYF; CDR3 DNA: TGTGCCAGCAGCCAATGGGACGTCGATACGCAGTATTTT